This T cell receptor (beta chain) was found in a study of T cell clones after liver transplantation. With 4 bases clipped from V and 4 bases from J, the junction kept 8 bases outside the gene matches. The germline gives CDR1 SGHRS, CDR2 YFSETQ. The CDR3 contains 15 residues. Sequencing was performed with immunoSEQ multiplex PCR; in TCRdb, only in-frame clones are kept and a portion is missing. This table has more than 95,000 clones, about 86% appearing once. This TCR was recovered from a human patient who received a liver transplant. The graft donor may have given rise to some T cells. The gene calls are TRBV5-1 and TRBJ2-1, with 7 bases fitting TRBD2. This material consisted of CD4+ T cells from blood, taken approximately 50 months after liver transplant. CDR3 nucleotides: TGCGCCAGCAGCCCCCCTAGCGGAGCTTACAATGAGCAGTTCTTC. This codes for CASSPPSGAYNEQFF. Drawing the rest from reference TRBV5-1 and TRBJ2-1, the complete variable domain is KAGVTQTPRYLIKTRGQQVTLSCSPISGHRSVSWYQQTPGQGLQFLFEYFSETQRNKGNFPGRFSGRQFSNSRSEMNVSTLELGDSALYLCASSPPSGAYNEQFFGPGTRLTVL.